The 14 T cell receptor beta chains below all came from one sample that was sequenced in a study of cytomegalovirus exposure and HLA in healthy donors. Amplification used 60 Vbeta primers and 13 Jbeta primers. Sequencing was performed with immunoSEQ multiplex PCR; in TCRdb, only in-frame clones are kept and a portion is missing. The data show roughly 80,000 clones, roughly 76% seen once. The specimen was PBMCs. Receptors originate from a woman in her twenties or thirties in good health and CMV-seronegative.

J is TRBJ2-2 and V is TRBV4-2, with a tentative D call TRBD2 (6 bases). V was shortened by 1 base and J by 3 bases, with 15 bases between the two germline ends. Germline values: CDR1 LGHNA, CDR2 YNFKEQ. The length of the CDR3 is 17 residues. The CDR3 coding sequence is TGTGCCAGCAGCCAAGGTAACCGGGACTGGCACACCGGGGAGCTGTTTTTT. It yields the protein CASSQGNRDWHTGELFF.

This sequence joins TRBV11-3 and TRBJ2-3; the match to TRBD2 covers 11 bases. The germline V gene has CDR1 SGHNT and CDR2 YENEEA. The ends lost 1 base at V and 4 bases at J; junction bases unmatched: 13. The CDR3 spans 19 residues. CDR3 loop: CASSLGTTSGTLAPDTQYF. The CDR3, as DNA: TGTGCCAGCAGCTTAGGAACGACTAGCGGGACGTTGGCGCCAGATACGCAGTATTTT.

The chain links TRBV14 to TRBJ2-1, with TRBD1 as a possible D gene (5 bases). The CDR3 covers 14 residues. V lost 0 bases, J lost 8 bases, and 11 bases lay in between. Germline CDR1 reads SGHDN; CDR2 reads FVKESK. The CDR3: CASSQDRQTDEQFF. In DNA, the CDR3 is TGTGCCAGCAGCCAAGATCGACAGACCGATGAGCAGTTCTTC.

The chain recombines TRBV28 with TRBJ2-3; 8 bases are shared with TRBD2. The germline gives CDR1 MDHEN, CDR2 SYDVKM. V dropped 6 bases and J dropped 3; count of bases not matched to a gene: 11. This CDR3 spans 16 amino acids. The CDR3 region has the DNA TGTGCCAGCAGCCAAAGCGGGGGAGGGTGGACAGATACGCAGTATTTT. It yields the protein CASSQSGGGWTDTQYF.

This clone was recorded once. CDR3 in DNA: TGTGCCAGCAGCCCTCCGACCGGACAGGGGAACACTGAAGCTTTCTTT. This sequence encodes CASSPPTGQGNTEAFF. The chain employs TRBV27 and TRBJ1-1, with 8 positions matching TRBD1. The CDR3 spans 16 residues. Germline CDR1 reads MNHEY; CDR2 reads SMNVEV (reference sequence). Losses at the gene ends were 6 bases for V and 1 base for J; bases not matched to a gene: 10.

This chain uses TRBV11-3 with TRBJ2-1; 8 bases line up with TRBD2. After removal of 5 bases from V and 5 bases from J, the junction contained 8 bases not matched to a gene. The CDR3 is made up of 15 amino acids. The germline gives CDR1 SGHNT, CDR2 YENEEA. The CDR3 DNA is TGTGCCAGCAGCACACGGGCGGGAGGAGACAATGAGCAGTTCTTC. This sequence encodes CASSTRAGGDNEQFF.

V usage is TRBV14 and J usage is TRBJ1-1; TRBD1 might be the D (6 bases). Trimming removed 0 bases from V and 7 bases from J, with 9 bases in between. This CDR3 has 13 amino acids. CDR1 SGHDN and CDR2 FVKESK come from the germline V gene. DNA of the CDR3: TGTGCCAGCAGCCAAGATTACAGGGTTGAAGCTTTCTTT. It is translated as CASSQDYRVEAFF.

This chain uses TRBV5-6 with TRBJ2-7; TRBD2 matches at 12 bases. CDR1 and CDR2 from the germline V gene are SGHDT and YYEEEE. CDR3 length: 15 amino acids. V shed 1 base and J 6 bases; nucleotides not matched to a gene: 5. The CDR3 protein is CASSLRTSGNSEQYF. As DNA, the CDR3 is TGTGCCAGCAGCTTGAGGACTAGCGGGAACTCCGAGCAGTACTTC.

This rearrangement joins TRBV10-1 to TRBJ1-2; the match to TRBD1 covers 7 bases. CDR3 length equals 13 residues. V shed 5 bases and J 4 bases; nucleotides not matched to a gene: 4. From germline, CDR1 is WNHNN and CDR2 SYGVQD (reference sequence). CDR3 loop: CASSSDRVYGYTF. The CDR3 DNA reads as TGCGCCAGCAGTTCAGACAGGGTCTATGGCTACACCTTC.

The chain recombines TRBV4-3 with TRBJ1-3; D is undetermined. Germline values: CDR1 LGHNA, CDR2 YSLEER. The CDR3 has 15 residues. Trimming stripped 4 bases from V and 4 bases from J, with 14 bases between. Here the CDR3 DNA reads TGCGCCAGCAGCCCCGGGTCCGGAGGCGGAAACACCATATATTTT. This gives the protein CASSPGSGGGNTIYF.

The chain has TRBV19 and TRBJ2-2; tentative D call: TRBD1 (6 bases). This CDR3 is built from 16 residues. Germline CDR1 and CDR2: LNHDA and SQIVND (reference sequence). Trimming pared 3 bases from V and 7 bases from J, leaving 18 bases between. The CDR3 here is CASSIYGAGVGGELFF. CDR3 DNA: TGTGCCAGTAGTATCTATGGTGCAGGGGTAGGCGGGGAGCTGTTTTTT.

The CDR3 reads CASSYSHGEKLFF. The CDR3 region has the DNA TGTGCCAGCAGTTACTCCCACGGTGAAAAACTGTTTTTT. This chain links TRBV6-5 with TRBJ1-4, with unresolved D. V was pared by 0 bases and J by 7 bases, with 6 bases between. Germline lookup yields CDR1 MNHEY and CDR2 SVGAGI. This CDR3 comprises 13 residues.

CDR3: CASRPYGQGIYNEQFF. CDR3 bases: TGTGCCAGCAGGCCTTATGGACAGGGGATATACAATGAGCAGTTCTTC. The gene calls are TRBV28 and TRBJ2-1; 9 bases agree with TRBD1. J lost 4 bases, V lost 6 bases, and 10 bases had no gene match. The CDR3 consists of 16 residues. Germline lookup yields CDR1 MDHEN and CDR2 SYDVKM.

The rearrangement joins TRBV9 to TRBJ2-7, with D unresolved. This CDR3 has 14 amino acids. The germline CDR1 and CDR2 sequences are SGDLS and YYNGEE. Trimming stripped 4 bases from V and 2 bases from J, with 13 bases between. CDR3 bases: TGTGCCAGCAGCCCTACGAGTACGACCTACGAGCAGTACTTC. This gives the protein CASSPTSTTYEQYF.